This TCR beta chain comes out of a study of OX40 agonist ivuxolimab in advanced cancers. As for the study more broadly: Ivuxolimab was an agonistic, fully human IgG2 monoclonal antibody directed against OX40 (CD134), a costimulatory receptor. Intravenous ivuxolimab was administered to patients every 2 weeks at six dose levels: 0.01, 0.1, 0.3, 1.5, 3 and 10 mg/kg. Of the approximately 50 dose-escalation patients, hepatocellular carcinoma was present in around 20, melanoma in around 15, renal cell carcinoma in 9 and head and neck cancer in 9. A male proportion of 82.7% and a mean age of roughly 55 years, ranging from about 20 to 85, were recorded for the dose-escalation cohort. Prior anti-PD-1, anti-PD-L1 or anti-CTLA-4 therapy was permitted, and checkpoint inhibitors had been received by around 40% of dose-escalation patients. Partial responses occurred in three dose-escalation patients, of whom one had hepatocellular carcinoma and two had cutaneous melanoma. The point of sequencing TCRbeta in the periphery was to test whether ivuxolimab changed TCR sequence diversity and drove clonal T-cell expansion. The monotherapy dose-escalation portion (N ≈ 52 patients) of the phase I ivuxolimab trial is reported in the paper. Results and caveats for the whole study, not just this receptor: Low levels of normalized T-cell clonal expansion were also shown by some nonresponding patients. Partial responders in the 0.1-3.0 mg/kg groups had among the lowest normalized peripheral clonal expansion, especially among CD8+ T cells. Which antigens the clonally expanded peripheral T cells were specific for was not determined. After ivuxolimab, more expanded clones were found on average in CD8+ T cells than in CD4+ T cells. Clonal expansion of both CD4+ and CD8+ blood T cells was observed from baseline to week 6 at doses 0.1 to 3.0 mg/kg.

The trial excluded patients who had a history of autoimmune disease or were on systemic immunosuppression. In every dose cohort, peripheral blood was drawn for TCR sequencing at baseline, cycle 4 day 1, and cycle 7 day 1. Samples were obtained from an open-label, multicenter, first-in-human phase I dose-escalation trial of ivuxolimab. Adults with locally advanced or metastatic melanoma, renal cell carcinoma, hepatocellular carcinoma or head and neck squamous cell carcinoma were enrolled in the trial. Before TCR sequencing, CD4+ T cells and CD8+ T cells from peripheral blood were sorted into separate populations. This clone was recorded only once. Its antigen remains unidentified. No much larger clone exists at a distance of one base, and base qualities are not known. The CDR3 covers 16 residues, taking in both the cysteine and the phenylalanine. CDR3 DNA is the only sequence kept; it has 48 bases, read in frame from the first base. The V end gives up 4 bases and the J end 3 bases, leaving 11 bases in the junction not matched to a gene. CDR1 and CDR2 (KGHSH, LQKENI) derive from the germline V gene.

For sequencing of the TCRbeta CDR3 region, genomic DNA was extracted from the sorted cells. The immunoSEQ Assay was used for sequencing of TCRbeta CDR3 regions. TCRdb's version of the immuneACCESS table is confined to in-frame rearrangements and falls short of the full clone set. An unresolved V gene accounts for under half of the shortfall where checked; the remainder is of unknown origin. The sample table holds around 38,000 clones, of which about 82% were seen once. Roughly 20% of the sample goes to the ten largest clones. Sequencing was performed on CD4+ or CD8+ T cells sorted from blood, taken in a trial of the OX40 agonist ivuxolimab. The V and J segments used are TRBV18 and TRBJ2-7; TRBD1 matches 8 bases in the middle. The sequence came from an adult with an advanced solid tumor such as melanoma, head and neck, liver or kidney cancer. The DNA is as follows: TGTGCCAGCTCACAAACGACAGGGGTCAGGAACTACGAGCAGTACTTC. The translation is CASSQTTGVRNYEQYF.